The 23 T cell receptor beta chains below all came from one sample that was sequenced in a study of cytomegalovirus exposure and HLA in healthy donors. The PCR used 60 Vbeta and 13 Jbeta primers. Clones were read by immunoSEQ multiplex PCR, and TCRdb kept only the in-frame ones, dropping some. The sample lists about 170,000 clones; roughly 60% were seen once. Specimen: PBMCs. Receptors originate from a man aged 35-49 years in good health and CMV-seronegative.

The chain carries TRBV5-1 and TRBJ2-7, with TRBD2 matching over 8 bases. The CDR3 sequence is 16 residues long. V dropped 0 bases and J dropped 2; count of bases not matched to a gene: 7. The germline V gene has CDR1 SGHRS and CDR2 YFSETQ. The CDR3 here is CASSLELAETAYEQYF. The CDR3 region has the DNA TGCGCCAGCAGCTTGGAACTAGCGGAGACCGCCTACGAGCAGTACTTC.

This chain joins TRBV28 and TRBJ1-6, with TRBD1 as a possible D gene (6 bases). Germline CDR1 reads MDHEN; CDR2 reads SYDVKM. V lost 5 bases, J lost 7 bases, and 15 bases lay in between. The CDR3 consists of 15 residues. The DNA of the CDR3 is TGTGCCAGCAGTGAATCAGGACAGTCCAATTCACCCCTCCACTTT. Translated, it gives CASSESGQSNSPLHF.

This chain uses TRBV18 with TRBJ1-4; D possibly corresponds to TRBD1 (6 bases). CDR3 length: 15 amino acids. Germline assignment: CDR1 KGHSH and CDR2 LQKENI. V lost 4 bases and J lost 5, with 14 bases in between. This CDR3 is CASSLEDRKNEKLFF. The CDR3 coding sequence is TGTGCCAGCTCACTTGAGGACAGAAAAAATGAAAAACTGTTTTTT.

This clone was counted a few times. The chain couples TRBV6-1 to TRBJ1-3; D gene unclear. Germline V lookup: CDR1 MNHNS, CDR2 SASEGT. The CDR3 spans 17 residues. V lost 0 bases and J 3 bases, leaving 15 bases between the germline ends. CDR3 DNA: TGTGCCAGCAGTGAAGCAAGACAAGGTACAAGTGGAAACACCATATATTTT. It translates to CASSEARQGTSGNTIYF.

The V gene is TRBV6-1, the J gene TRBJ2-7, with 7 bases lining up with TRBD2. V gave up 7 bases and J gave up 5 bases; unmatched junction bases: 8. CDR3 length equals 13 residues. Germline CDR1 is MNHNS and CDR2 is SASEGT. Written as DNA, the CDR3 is TGTGCCAGCAACAGCGGGATAGGCAACGAGCAGTACTTC. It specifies CASNSGIGNEQYF.

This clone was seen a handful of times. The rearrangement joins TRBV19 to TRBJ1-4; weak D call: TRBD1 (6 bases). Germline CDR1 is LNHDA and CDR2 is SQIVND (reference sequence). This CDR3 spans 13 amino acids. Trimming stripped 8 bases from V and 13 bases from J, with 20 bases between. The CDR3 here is CASVGLQTGRLFF. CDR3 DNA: TGTGCCAGTGTGGGGCTTCAAACAGGGAGACTGTTTTTT.

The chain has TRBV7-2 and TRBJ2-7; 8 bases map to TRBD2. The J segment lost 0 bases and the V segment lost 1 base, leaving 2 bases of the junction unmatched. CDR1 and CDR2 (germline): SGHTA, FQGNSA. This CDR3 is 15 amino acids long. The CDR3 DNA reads TGTGCCAGCAGCTTAGGGCTAGCGGGCTCCTACGAGCAGTACTTC. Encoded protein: CASSLGLAGSYEQYF.

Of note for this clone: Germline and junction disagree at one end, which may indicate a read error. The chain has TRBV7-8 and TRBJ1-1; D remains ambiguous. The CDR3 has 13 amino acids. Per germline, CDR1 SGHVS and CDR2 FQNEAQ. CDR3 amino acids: CASRLARNAEAFF. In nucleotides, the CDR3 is TGTGCCAGCAGGCTAGCGAGGAACGCTGAAGCTTTCTTT.

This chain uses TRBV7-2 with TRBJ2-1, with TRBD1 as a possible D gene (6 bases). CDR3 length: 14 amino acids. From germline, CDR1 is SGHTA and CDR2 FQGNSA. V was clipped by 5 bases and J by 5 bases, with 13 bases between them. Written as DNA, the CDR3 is TGTGCCAGCAGCCGATCCAGGGGTAACAATGAGCAGTTCTTC. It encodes CASSRSRGNNEQFF.

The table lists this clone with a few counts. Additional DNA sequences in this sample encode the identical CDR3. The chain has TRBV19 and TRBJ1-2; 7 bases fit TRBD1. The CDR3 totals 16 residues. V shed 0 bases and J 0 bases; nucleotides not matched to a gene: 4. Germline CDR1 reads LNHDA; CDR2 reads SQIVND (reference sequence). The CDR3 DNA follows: TGTGCCAGTAGTATAGAAGGGACAGCCCCTAACTATGGCTACACCTTC. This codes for CASSIEGTAPNYGYTF.

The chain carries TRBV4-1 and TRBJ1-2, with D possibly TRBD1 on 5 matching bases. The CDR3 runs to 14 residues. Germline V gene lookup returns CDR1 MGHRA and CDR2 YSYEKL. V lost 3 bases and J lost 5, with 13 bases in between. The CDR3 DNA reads TGCGCCAGCAGCCATCCCGACAGCCGGTATGGCTACACCTTC. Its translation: CASSHPDSRYGYTF.

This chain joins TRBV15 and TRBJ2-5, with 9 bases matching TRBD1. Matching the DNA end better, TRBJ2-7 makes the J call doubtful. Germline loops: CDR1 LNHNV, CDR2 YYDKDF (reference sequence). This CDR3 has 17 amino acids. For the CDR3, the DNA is TGTGCCACCAGCAGAGAGCCTCCGACAGGGGGATCCTACGAGCAGTACTTC. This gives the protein CATSREPPTGGSYEQYF.

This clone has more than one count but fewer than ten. Here the CDR3 DNA reads TGTGCCAGCAGCTTCGAGGACTGGAGCTCCTACAATGAGCAGTTCTTC. Encoded protein: CASSFEDWSSYNEQFF. The genes are TRBV7-8 and TRBJ2-1, with D possibly TRBD2 on 5 matching bases. The CDR3 is 16 residues long. V was trimmed by 3 bases and J by 0 bases, leaving 12 bases between them. CDR1 and CDR2 from the germline V gene are SGHVS and FQNEAQ.

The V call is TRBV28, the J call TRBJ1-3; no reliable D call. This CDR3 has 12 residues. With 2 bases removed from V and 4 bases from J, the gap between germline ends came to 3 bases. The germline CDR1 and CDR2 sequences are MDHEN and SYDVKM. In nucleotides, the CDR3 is TGTGCCAGCAGTTTAGAGGGAAACACCATATATTTT. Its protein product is CASSLEGNTIYF.

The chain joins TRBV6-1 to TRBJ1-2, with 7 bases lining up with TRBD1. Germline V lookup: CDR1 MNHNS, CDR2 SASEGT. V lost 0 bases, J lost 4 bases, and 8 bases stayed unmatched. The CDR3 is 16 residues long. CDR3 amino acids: CASSEAKDRLAYGYTF. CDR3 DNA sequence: TGTGCCAGCAGTGAAGCTAAGGACAGGCTTGCCTATGGCTACACCTTC.

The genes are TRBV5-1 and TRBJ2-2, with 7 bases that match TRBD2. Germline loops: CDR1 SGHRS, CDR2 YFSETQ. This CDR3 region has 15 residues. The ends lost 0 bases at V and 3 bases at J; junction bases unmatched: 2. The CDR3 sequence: CASSLVAGDTGELFF. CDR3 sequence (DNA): TGCGCCAGCAGCTTGGTCGCGGGGGACACCGGGGAGCTGTTTTTT.

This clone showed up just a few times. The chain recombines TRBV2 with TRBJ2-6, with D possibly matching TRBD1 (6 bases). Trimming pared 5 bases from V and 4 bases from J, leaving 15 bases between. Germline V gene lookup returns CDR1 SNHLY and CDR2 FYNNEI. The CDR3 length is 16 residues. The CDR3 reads CASSPTGPLGANVLTF. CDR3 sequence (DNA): TGTGCCAGCAGTCCGACAGGCCCACTCGGGGCCAACGTCCTGACTTTC.

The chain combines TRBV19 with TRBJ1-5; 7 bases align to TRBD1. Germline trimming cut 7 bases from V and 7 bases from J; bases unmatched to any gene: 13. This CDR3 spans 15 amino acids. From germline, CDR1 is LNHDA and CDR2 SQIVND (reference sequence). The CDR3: CASTQIGTVRQPQHF. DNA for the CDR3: TGTGCCAGTACTCAAATCGGGACAGTCCGACAGCCCCAGCATTTT.

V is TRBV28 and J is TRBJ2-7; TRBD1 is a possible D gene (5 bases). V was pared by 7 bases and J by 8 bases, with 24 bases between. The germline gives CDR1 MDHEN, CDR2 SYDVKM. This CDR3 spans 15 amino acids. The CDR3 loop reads CASIGSAESRVQQYF. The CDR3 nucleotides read TGTGCCAGCATAGGATCCGCGGAGAGCAGGGTTCAGCAGTACTTC.

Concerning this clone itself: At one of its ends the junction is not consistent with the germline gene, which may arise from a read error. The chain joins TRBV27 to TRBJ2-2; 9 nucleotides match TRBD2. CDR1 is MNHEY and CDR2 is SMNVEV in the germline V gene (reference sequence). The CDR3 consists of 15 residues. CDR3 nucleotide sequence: TGTGCCAGCAGTTCTAGCGGGACTTACACCGGGGAGCTGGTTTTT. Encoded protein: CASSSSGTYTGELVF.

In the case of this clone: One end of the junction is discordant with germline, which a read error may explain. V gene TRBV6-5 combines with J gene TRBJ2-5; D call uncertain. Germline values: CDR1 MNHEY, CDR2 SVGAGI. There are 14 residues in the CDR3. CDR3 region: CASSYFSRQGTQYF. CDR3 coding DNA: TGTGCCAGCAGTTACTTTTCGCGGCAAGGGACCCAGTACTTC.

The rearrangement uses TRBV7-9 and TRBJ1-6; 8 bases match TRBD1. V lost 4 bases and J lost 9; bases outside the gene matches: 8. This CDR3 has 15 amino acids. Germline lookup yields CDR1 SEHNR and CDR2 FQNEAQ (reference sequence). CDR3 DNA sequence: TGTGCCAGCAGCTCGCAGGGGGCGGGAAGTTCACCCCTCCACTTT. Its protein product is CASSSQGAGSSPLHF.

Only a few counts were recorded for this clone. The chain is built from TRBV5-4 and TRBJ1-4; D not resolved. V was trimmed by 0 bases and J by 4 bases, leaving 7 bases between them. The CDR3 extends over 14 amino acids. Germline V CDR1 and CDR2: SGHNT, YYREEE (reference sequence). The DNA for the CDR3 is TGTGCCAGCAGCTTGGCTGGAGTTAATGAAAAACTGTTTTTT. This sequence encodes CASSLAGVNEKLFF.